Listed here are 14 T cell receptor beta chains from one sample, sequenced in a study of cytomegalovirus exposure and HLA in healthy donors. A multiplex PCR was run with 60 Vbeta primers and 13 Jbeta primers. Clones were read by immunoSEQ multiplex PCR, and TCRdb kept only the in-frame ones, dropping some. This table has under 200,000 clones, 80% appearing once. What was sequenced was PBMCs. Source of these receptors: a human donor in good health.

The V and J genes are TRBV7-9 and TRBJ1-4; D not resolved. Germline-derived CDR1 and CDR2 are SEHNR and FQNEAQ (reference sequence). The CDR3 covers 16 residues. V was clipped by 4 bases and J by 5 bases, with 17 bases between them. CDR3 sequence (DNA): TGTGCCAGCAGCTCGTTTTCGAGGGCTTCGAATGAAAAACTGTTTTTT. This translates into CASSSFSRASNEKLFF.

V is TRBV6-6 and J is TRBJ1-2, with 8 bases lining up with TRBD1. The V and J ends lost 8 bases and 8 bases, in that order; junction bases with no gene match: 7. Germline V gene data show CDR1 as MNHNY and CDR2 as SVGAGI (reference sequence). This CDR3 contains 12 residues. The CDR3 here is CASSGQGTGYTF. The DNA for the CDR3 is TGTGCCAGCTCTGGACAGGGTACGGGCTACACCTTC.

By sample fraction, this clone is medium-sized. This sequence joins TRBV6-4 and TRBJ2-1; 11 bases are a match to TRBD2. Germline V gene data show CDR1 as MRHNA and CDR2 as SNTAGT. V gave up 2 bases and J gave up 6 bases; unmatched junction bases: 0. CDR3 size: 14 residues. CDR3: CASSDGTSGNEQFF. Written as DNA, the CDR3 is TGTGCCAGCAGTGACGGGACTAGCGGCAATGAGCAGTTCTTC.

The V gene is TRBV19, the J gene TRBJ2-3; 9 positions match TRBD2. The V and J ends lost 3 bases and 2 bases, in that order; junction bases with no gene match: 6. Germline CDR1 LNHDA, CDR2 SQIVND (reference sequence). The CDR3 totals 16 residues. In DNA form, the CDR3 reads TGTGCCAGTAGTATGCTCCTAGCGGGGACCACAGATACGCAGTATTTT. Translation: CASSMLLAGTTDTQYF.

This chain connects TRBV19 to TRBJ1-2; 7 bases are a match to TRBD1. Germline V gene sequence: CDR1 LNHDA, CDR2 SQIVND (reference sequence). CDR3 length: 12 residues. V lost 10 bases and J lost 2; bases outside the gene matches: 4. The CDR3 here is CATRTGNYGYTF. CDR3 bases: TGTGCCACCCGGACAGGCAACTATGGCTACACCTTC.

The chain carries TRBV28 and TRBJ2-1, with 10 bases that match TRBD1. The length of the CDR3 is 12 residues. V trimming: 8 bases; J trimming: 5 bases; junction bases outside the gene matches: 0. In germline, CDR1 is MDHEN, CDR2 SYDVKM. The CDR3 is CASGTGDNEQFF. The DNA for the CDR3 is TGTGCCAGCGGGACAGGGGACAATGAGCAGTTCTTC.

The genes are TRBV5-1 and TRBJ2-5; D might be TRBD2 (6 bases). The end of the DNA fits TRBJ2-7 better, so the J call may be wrong. Germline loops: CDR1 SGHRS, CDR2 YFSETQ. This CDR3 region has 16 residues. CDR3 sequence (DNA): TGCGCCAGCAGCTCCCTGATGCGGGGATTCTCCTACGAGCAGTACTTC. Translating it yields CASSSLMRGFSYEQYF.

The chain joins TRBV29-1 to TRBJ1-1; TRBD1 matches at 7 bases. The CDR3 is 13 residues long. V gave up 8 bases and J gave up 2 bases; unmatched junction bases: 8. The germline V gene encodes CDR1 SQVTM and CDR2 ANQGSEA. The CDR3 spells CSTTQGINTEAFF. CDR3 nucleotide sequence: TGCAGCACCACACAGGGGATCAACACTGAAGCTTTCTTT.

The chain carries TRBV7-6 and TRBJ2-3, with 7 bases identical to TRBD2. Germline V gene sequence: CDR1 SGHVS, CDR2 FNYEAQ. The V segment lost 5 bases and the J segment 3 bases; nucleotides outside the gene matches: 8. The CDR3 consists of 15 residues. CDR3 loop: CASSTLVGGTDTQYF. The CDR3, as DNA: TGTGCCAGCAGCACCCTTGTCGGGGGGACAGATACGCAGTATTTT.

Only a few counts were recorded for this clone. The chain has TRBV5-6 and TRBJ1-1, with a weak D call TRBD1 (6 bases). Germline V gives CDR1 SGHDT, CDR2 YYEEEE. Trimming took 3 bases from V and 4 from J, leaving 13 bases between them. This CDR3 spans 14 amino acids. Here the CDR3 DNA reads TGTGCCAGCAGCTGGGACACCGGCCGCACTGAAGCTTTCTTT. This codes for CASSWDTGRTEAFF.

The rearrangement joins TRBV25-1 to TRBJ1-6; no reliable D call. The germline V gene encodes CDR1 MGHDK and CDR2 SYGVNS. This CDR3 has 11 amino acids. V lost 6 bases to trimming and J lost 14 bases, with 11 bases between them. CDR3 coding DNA: TGTGCCAGCAGCCTTCAAGGAGCCCTCCACTTT. Translation gives CASSLQGALHF.

This clone was seen a handful of times. The sample contains more than one DNA sequence encoding this CDR3. The chain joins TRBV19 to TRBJ1-1; 8 nucleotides agree with TRBD1. The V and J ends lost 3 bases and 2 bases, in that order; junction bases with no gene match: 2. The CDR3 runs 14 residues. Germline assignment: CDR1 LNHDA and CDR2 SQIVND (reference sequence). CDR3 amino acids: CASSITGGNTEAFF. In nucleotides, the CDR3 is TGTGCCAGTAGTATTACAGGGGGAAACACTGAAGCTTTCTTT.

V and J are TRBV6-4 and TRBJ2-1; D might be TRBD2 (7 bases). Deletions cut 2 bases from V and 7 bases from J, with 15 bases between. Germline CDR1 and CDR2: MRHNA and SNTAGT. The CDR3 contains 15 residues. The CDR3 coding sequence is TGTGCCAGCAGTGACGGGTGGGGGGGCGAAAATGAGCAGTTCTTC. Translated: CASSDGWGGENEQFF.

The chain links TRBV10-3 to TRBJ2-2; the match to TRBD1 covers 8 bases. Trimming cost V 3 bases and J 3 bases; bases outside gene matches: 3. The germline gives CDR1 ENHRY, CDR2 SYGVKD. The CDR3 extends over 15 amino acids. The CDR3 DNA follows: TGTGCCATCAGTGAAACGGACAGGGACACCGGGGAGCTGTTTTTT. It yields the protein CAISETDRDTGELFF.